These 24 T cell receptor beta chains share one sample of origin, sequenced in a study of blood T cell repertoires in COVID-19. Repertoires were generated with immunoSEQ multiplex PCR, while TCRdb's copy carries only in-frame clones and drops some. Among about 170,000 clones, around 82% were seen once, and the ten largest hold under 13%. The sequenced material came from peripheral blood. These receptors were collected from a man between 70 and 80 years old with active or convalescent COVID-19.

There are a few counts of this clone. This chain connects TRBV5-1 to TRBJ2-1; 7 nucleotides align to TRBD2. The CDR3 consists of 13 residues. The germline gives CDR1 SGHRS, CDR2 YFSETQ. V shed 8 bases and J 2 bases; nucleotides not matched to a gene: 4. The CDR3 loop reads CASRGEAYNEQFF. In DNA, the CDR3 is TGCGCCAGTCGGGGGGAGGCCTACAATGAGCAGTTCTTC.

The J gene is TRBJ1-1, the V gene TRBV18; D is unclear. The CDR3 has 14 residues. V was trimmed by 3 bases and J by 1 base, leaving 9 bases between them. Germline V gene lookup returns CDR1 KGHSH and CDR2 LQKENI. The CDR3 protein is CASSPQEQNTEAFF. In nucleotides, the CDR3 is TGTGCCAGCTCACCGCAAGAACAGAACACTGAAGCTTTCTTT.

The genes are TRBV5-1 and TRBJ2-2; D remains ambiguous. Germline-derived CDR1 and CDR2 are SGHRS and YFSETQ. Trimming stripped 5 bases from V and 7 bases from J, with 15 bases between. The CDR3 is made up of 14 amino acids. CDR3 nucleotide sequence: TGCGCCAGCAGAGAGGATCTCGCGGTCGGGGAGCTGTTTTTT. Translation gives CASREDLAVGELFF.

The V call is TRBV9, the J call TRBJ2-1; D ambiguous. The germline V gene has CDR1 SGDLS and CDR2 YYNGEE. The CDR3 consists of 15 residues. V was trimmed by 4 bases and J by 6 bases, leaving 17 bases between them. The chain's CDR3 is CASSLLAAAPNEQFF. For the CDR3, the DNA is TGTGCCAGCAGCCTCTTGGCGGCGGCACCCAATGAGCAGTTCTTC.

This chain joins TRBV6-5 and TRBJ1-3; unclear D gene. V lost 5 bases, J lost 0 bases, and 11 bases lay in between. CDR3 length: 15 residues. Germline V lookup: CDR1 MNHEY, CDR2 SVGAGI. CDR3 in DNA: TGTGCCAGCAGTCCGTATGGACTCTCTGGAAACACCATATATTTT. Translating it yields CASSPYGLSGNTIYF.

This clone was counted a single time. The chain uses TRBV7-9 and TRBJ1-2, with D possibly TRBD1 on 6 matching bases. The V gene's germline CDR1 is SEHNR and CDR2 FQNEAQ (reference sequence). The CDR3 has 16 amino acids. The V gene lost 3 bases and the J gene lost 6 bases, with 20 bases spanning the gap. The CDR3 region has the DNA TGTGCCAGCAGCTTTGGTTCGGGGGGCGGATGGGATGGCTACACCTTC. This codes for CASSFGSGGGWDGYTF.

The CDR3 here is CAAEGTGGGRQPQHF. The CDR3 region has the DNA TGTGCCGCCGAGGGGACAGGGGGCGGAAGGCAGCCCCAGCATTTT. This chain connects TRBV30 to TRBJ1-5, with TRBD1 matching 12 bases. Looked up from germline, CDR1 is GTSNPN and CDR2 is SVGIG (reference sequence). The CDR3 sequence is 15 residues long. The J segment lost 7 bases and the V segment lost 8 bases, leaving 12 bases of the junction unmatched.

The chain couples TRBV28 to TRBJ2-1, with D tentatively TRBD2 (5 bases). This CDR3 comprises 17 residues. Germline assignment: CDR1 MDHEN and CDR2 SYDVKM. The V end lost 6 bases, the J end lost 3 bases, and 21 bases lay between the germline ends. The CDR3 sequence: CASSPYGEWTNYNEQFF. The CDR3, as DNA: TGTGCCAGCAGCCCTTATGGGGAGTGGACGAACTACAATGAGCAGTTCTTC.

The chain carries TRBV6-5 and TRBJ1-1; D not resolved. In germline, CDR1 is MNHEY, CDR2 SVGAGI. Trimming stripped 3 bases from V and 1 base from J, with 12 bases between. CDR3 length: 15 residues. The CDR3: CASSYTSYPNTEAFF. The CDR3 DNA reads as TGTGCCAGCAGTTATACTAGTTACCCGAACACTGAAGCTTTCTTT.

This clone showed up just a few times. The chain recombines TRBV3-1 (or the pseudogene TRBV3-2) with TRBJ1-6; no reliable D call. The CDR3 consists of 14 residues. From germline, CDR1 is LGHDT and CDR2 YNNKEL (reference sequence). The V end was cut by 3 bases, the J end by 3 bases, with 6 bases between. CDR3 sequence reads: CASSQESYNSPLHF. The CDR3 bases are TGTGCCAGCAGCCAGGAGAGCTATAATTCACCCCTCCACTTT.

The chain is built from TRBV9 and TRBJ2-7, with TRBD1 matching over 8 bases. The CDR3 length is 15 residues. Germline loops: CDR1 SGDLS, CDR2 YYNGEE. V lost 3 bases, J lost 5 bases, and 10 bases stayed unmatched. The CDR3 protein is CASSATQGAFNEQYF. Here the CDR3 DNA reads TGTGCCAGCAGCGCCACCCAGGGGGCTTTCAACGAGCAGTACTTC.

The rearrangement uses TRBV5-4 and TRBJ2-7, with 9 bases matching TRBD2. The CDR3 sequence is 17 residues long. From germline, CDR1 is SGHNT and CDR2 YYREEE (reference sequence). The V gene end was trimmed by 3 bases and the J gene end by 5 bases; junction bases not matched to a gene: 15. In nucleotides, the CDR3 is TGTGCCAGCAGCTCCGGGACGCTTAGCGGGAGTGTTCACGAGCAGTACTTC. Translating it yields CASSSGTLSGSVHEQYF.

This chain connects TRBV5-5 to TRBJ1-5; 7 bases are a match to TRBD1. After removal of 1 base from V and 3 bases from J, the junction contained 13 bases not matched to a gene. Germline lookup yields CDR1 SGHKS and CDR2 YYEKEE (reference sequence). The length of the CDR3 is 18 residues. CDR3 bases: TGTGCCAGCAGCTTGAACCCCGGGACAGCCAATTTCAATCAGCCCCAGCATTTT. Translation gives CASSLNPGTANFNQPQHF. Filled out from reference TRBV5-5 and TRBJ1-5, the complete variable domain reads DAGVTQSPTHLIKTRGQQVTLRCSPISGHKSVSWYQQVLGQGPQFIFQYYEKEERGRGNFPDRFSARQFPNYSSELNVNALLLGDSALYLCASSLNPGTANFNQPQHFGDGTRLSIL.

The chain links TRBV2 to TRBJ1-2; 11 nucleotides match TRBD1. CDR3 length: 15 residues. Germline loops: CDR1 SNHLY, CDR2 FYNNEI. Trimming at V came to 5 bases and at J to 6 bases, leaving 8 bases not matched to a gene. The DNA of the CDR3 is TGTGCCAGCAGTTTCTACCGGGACAGGGGGGATGGCTACACCTTC. It codes for CASSFYRDRGDGYTF.

The chain links TRBV18 to TRBJ2-2; 14 positions match TRBD2. CDR1 and CDR2 from the germline V gene are KGHSH and LQKENI. The CDR3 extends over 17 amino acids. The V gene end was trimmed by 0 bases and the J gene end by 5 bases; junction bases not matched to a gene: 2. CDR3: CASSPPGLAGDTGELFF. Written as DNA, the CDR3 is TGTGCCAGCTCACCACCGGGACTAGCGGGAGATACCGGGGAGCTGTTTTTT.

This clone was seen ten or more times. The rearrangement links TRBV19 to TRBJ1-1, with D uncertain. Germline loops: CDR1 LNHDA, CDR2 SQIVND (reference sequence). V was cut by 6 bases and J by 3 bases, with 11 bases left in between. The CDR3 is 13 residues long. CDR3 region: CASSHPGHTEAFF. DNA of the CDR3: TGTGCCAGTAGCCATCCTGGGCACACTGAAGCTTTCTTT.

The genes are TRBV5-6 and TRBJ2-5, with TRBD1 identical over 8 bases. CDR1 and CDR2 from the germline V gene are SGHDT and YYEEEE. The CDR3 loop spans 15 amino acids. V shed 4 bases, J shed 5 bases, and the junction held 10 bases outside the gene matches. The CDR3 DNA reads as TGTGCCAGCAGCCGCAGGGGGCCCCTCAAGGAGACCCAGTACTTC. Protein product: CASSRRGPLKETQYF.

This chain uses TRBV2 with TRBJ1-2, with TRBD1 identical over 9 bases. The junction had 8 bases not matched to a gene; V was cut back by 4 bases and J by 5 bases. CDR1 is SNHLY, CDR2 FYNNEI, per germline. This CDR3 is built from 15 residues. The CDR3 here is CASSGGLGQGYGYTF. In DNA, the CDR3 is TGTGCCAGCAGTGGGGGCCTGGGACAGGGTTATGGCTACACCTTC. Supplemented by reference TRBV2 and TRBJ1-2, the full variable domain reads EPEVTQTPSHQVTQMGQEVILRCVPISNHLYFYWYRQILGQKVEFLVSFYNNEISEKSEIFDDQFSVERPDGSNFTLKIRSTKLEDSAMYFCASSGGLGQGYGYTFGSGTRLTVV.

This sequence joins TRBV10-3 and TRBJ2-7; 7 nucleotides agree with TRBD1. From germline, CDR1 is ENHRY and CDR2 SYGVKD. CDR3 length: 14 amino acids. The junction had 7 bases not matched to a gene; V was cut back by 5 bases and J by 3 bases. CDR3 sequence: CAISSGGMDYEQYF. In DNA, the CDR3 is TGTGCCATCAGTTCAGGGGGTATGGACTACGAGCAGTACTTC.

V usage is TRBV2 and J usage is TRBJ1-1; the match to TRBD1 covers 7 bases. Per the germline V gene, CDR1 is SNHLY and CDR2 is FYNNEI. This CDR3 is built from 15 residues. With 3 bases clipped from V and 5 bases from J, the junction kept 9 bases outside the gene matches. The CDR3 sequence: CASSEAGGRLTEAFF. The CDR3 DNA follows: TGTGCCAGCAGTGAGGCAGGGGGGAGGCTTACTGAAGCTTTCTTT.

The rearrangement joins TRBV7-9 to TRBJ1-1; TRBD1 agrees at 10 bases. CDR1 is SEHNR, CDR2 FQNEAQ, per germline (reference sequence). V lost 1 base and J lost 7; bases outside the gene matches: 12. The CDR3 totals 17 residues. The CDR3 DNA reads TGTGCCAGCAGCTTAGAGGGGAGGGGACAGGGGCTTGGTGAAGCTTTCTTT. Protein sequence: CASSLEGRGQGLGEAFF.

This clone was seen a few times. The CDR3 DNA sequence: TGTGCCAGCAGCTTTCCGAGGGAGACTTATGGCTACACCTTC. Translated, it gives CASSFPRETYGYTF. The chain uses TRBV7-9 and TRBJ1-2; unclear D gene. V gave up 3 bases and J gave up 5 bases, with 13 bases separating them. CDR1 is SEHNR and CDR2 is FQNEAQ in the germline V gene (reference sequence). The CDR3 is 14 residues long.

The chain links TRBV18 to TRBJ2-1, with 10 bases fitting TRBD2. Trimming removed 4 bases from V and 0 bases from J; junction bases left unmatched: 12. From germline, CDR1 is KGHSH and CDR2 LQKENI. CDR3 length: 19 residues. CDR3 bases: TGTGCCAGCTCACAATCCTTCGGGACTAGCGCGAGCTCCTACAATGAGCAGTTCTTC. Protein: CASSQSFGTSASSYNEQFF.

This chain connects TRBV18 to TRBJ2-2; D is ambiguous. This CDR3 has 14 amino acids. Germline V CDR1 and CDR2: KGHSH, LQKENI. V was pared by 3 bases and J by 6 bases, with 11 bases between. The CDR3 region has the DNA TGTGCCAGCTCACCCCCAGCAGAGGCCGGGGAGCTGTTTTTT. This encodes CASSPPAEAGELFF.